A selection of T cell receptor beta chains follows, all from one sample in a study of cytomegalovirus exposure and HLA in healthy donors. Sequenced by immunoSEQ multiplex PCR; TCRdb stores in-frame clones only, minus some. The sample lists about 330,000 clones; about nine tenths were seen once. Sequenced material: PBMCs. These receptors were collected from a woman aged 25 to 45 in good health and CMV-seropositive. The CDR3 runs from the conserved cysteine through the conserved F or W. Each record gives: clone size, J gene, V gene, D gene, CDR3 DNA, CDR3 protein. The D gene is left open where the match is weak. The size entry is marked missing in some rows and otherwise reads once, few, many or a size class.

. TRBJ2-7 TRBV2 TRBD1 TGTGCCAGCTCGAGAGGACAGGGCTACGAGCAGTACTTC CASSRGQGYEQYF
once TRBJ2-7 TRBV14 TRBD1 TGTGCCAGCAGCCCCGGGACAGGGGTTCGAGAGCAGTACTTC CASSPGTGVREQYF
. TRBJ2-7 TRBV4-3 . TGCGCCAGCAGCCAAGATTGGGGTCTTACCCAGCCCGACTCCTACGAGCAGTACTTC CASSQDWGLTQPDSYEQYF
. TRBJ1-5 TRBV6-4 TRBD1 TGTGCCACCATTCCTCCGGGACAGGGCAGCAATCAGCCCCAGCATTTT CATIPPGQGSNQPQHF
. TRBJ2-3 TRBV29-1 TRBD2 TGCAGCCTCTCCGCGACCCTGGGCGGGGGAAGCACAGATACGCAGTATTTT CSLSATLGGGSTDTQYF
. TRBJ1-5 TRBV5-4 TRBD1 TGTGCCAGCAGCCTTCAGGGGGCCGGTCAGCCCCAGCATTTT CASSLQGAGQPQHF
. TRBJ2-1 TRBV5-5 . TGTGCCAGCAGCAGTGGACCCAGGACCGCTACCTACAATGAGCAGTTCTTC CASSSGPRTATYNEQFF
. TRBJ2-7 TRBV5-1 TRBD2 TGCGCCAGCAGCTCTTCAGCGGGAGACGAGCAGTACTTC CASSSSAGDEQYF
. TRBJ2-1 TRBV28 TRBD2 TGTGCCAGCAGTTTGATTAGCGGGAGTAGGGATGAGCAGTTCTTC CASSLISGSRDEQFF
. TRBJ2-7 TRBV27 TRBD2 TGTGCCAGCAGTTTAAGTGACCGTTTACTAGCGGGCGAGCAGTACTTC CASSLSDRLLAGEQYF
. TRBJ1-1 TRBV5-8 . TGTGCCAGCAGCTTGAATCCGTTACGAACGAACACTGAAGCTTTCTTT CASSLNPLRTNTEAFF
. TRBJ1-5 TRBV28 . TGTGCCAGCAGGGGGCCCCGGGGAAAGAGTCAGCCCCAGCATTTT CASRGPRGKSQPQHF
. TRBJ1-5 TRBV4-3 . TGCGCCAGCAGCGAAGGTAGGGTTGGGAGGCAGCCCCAGCATTTT CASSEGRVGRQPQHF
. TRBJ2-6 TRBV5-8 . TGTGCCAGCAGCCGGGACGGTTTAGGGGCCAACGTCCTGACTTTC CASSRDGLGANVLTF
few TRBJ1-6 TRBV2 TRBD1 TGTGCCTGCAGCAGGACAGGGGAATCACCCCTCCACTTT CACSRTGESPLHF
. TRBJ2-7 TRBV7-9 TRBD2 TGTGCCAGCACCGATGGACTAGCGGGGGGACCCTCCGGCTACGAGCAGTACTTC CASTDGLAGGPSGYEQYF
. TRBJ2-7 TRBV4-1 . TGCGCCAGCAGCCAAGAAAGGGGGGACTCCTACGAGCAGTACTTC CASSQERGDSYEQYF
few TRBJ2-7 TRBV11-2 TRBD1 TGTGCCAGCAGCTTAGTGAGTGGGACAGGGGGCTTCGAGCAGTACTTC CASSLVSGTGGFEQYF
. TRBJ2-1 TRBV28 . TGTGCCAGCAGCCCTACGGGCTACAATGAGCAGTTCTTC CASSPTGYNEQFF
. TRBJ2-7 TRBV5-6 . TGTGCCAGCAGCTTTTGGGGCGAGCAGTACTTC CASSFWGEQYF
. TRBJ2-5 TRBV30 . TGTGCCTGGAGTGTAAAGGGGCAAGAGACCCAGTACTTC CAWSVKGQETQYF
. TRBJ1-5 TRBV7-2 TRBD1 TGTGCCAGCAGCTTAGCGGGACAGGGGCCTCAGCCCCAGCATTTT CASSLAGQGPQPQHF
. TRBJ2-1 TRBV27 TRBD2 TGTGCCAGCAGTTTTTCATTAGCGGGAGGGCGGCCCAACAATGAGCAGTTCTTC CASSFSLAGGRPNNEQFF
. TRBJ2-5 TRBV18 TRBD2 TGTGCCAGCTCACCATCCTCCTTAGCGGGCCGGTTACAAGAGACCCAGTACTTC CASSPSSLAGRLQETQYF
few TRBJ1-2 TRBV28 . TGTGCCAGCAGTTCCACAGGGCTGGGCTATGGCTACACCTTC CASSSTGLGYGYTF
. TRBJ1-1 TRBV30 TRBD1 TGTGCCTGGAGTGTAACAGGGGGGGAGAACACTGAAGCTTTCTTT CAWSVTGGENTEAFF
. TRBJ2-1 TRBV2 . TGTGCCAGCAGTAATACAGGAACGGCCTACAATGAGCAGTTCTTC CASSNTGTAYNEQFF
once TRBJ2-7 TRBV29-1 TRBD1 TGCAGCGTATGGACAGGCAGCTCCTACGAGCAGTACTTC CSVWTGSSYEQYF